This TCR beta chain stems from a study of shared T cell receptors in the human thymus. The CDR3 runs 14 residues. From germline, CDR1 is MNHEY and CDR2 SMNVEV (reference sequence). The junction had 5 bases not matched to a gene; V was cut back by 5 bases and J by 6 bases. Some clones are missing from TCRdb's copy, which holds only in-frame ones; the method was immunoSEQ multiplex PCR. The table has 600,000 or so clones, more than 75% seen once. A further study also used this sample, focusing on human thymus T cells. As that report states: Serving as donors were healthy Finnish infants, each of whom was having open corrective surgery for congenital heart defects. Surgeons resected thymus tissue during corrective heart surgery. Repertoires sampled from thymus and blood appeared biased in V and J gene usage.

The chain links TRBV27 to TRBJ2-1; TRBD1 matches at 9 bases. Sequencing used thymocytes. This receptor was taken from a boy under two years old with a congenital heart defect. The CDR3 reads CASSETGGGNEQFF. CDR3 nucleotides: TGTGCCAGCAGTGAGACAGGGGGGGGCAATGAGCAGTTCTTC.